This TCR beta chain is drawn from a study of monozygotic twins with inflammatory bowel disease. Study findings and constraints: A lone strong IBD-associated signal or clonotype found no support. IBD patients, compared with healthy twins, shared fewer clonotypes with others (especially with disease activity).

With respect to this clonotype: Its antigen is currently unknown.

Nested PCRs (around 16 and 10 cycles, two total) were applied to TCRalpha and TCRbeta cDNA. TCRdb re-called the 5' RACE reads and catalogs CDR3 proteins one per entry, DNA excluded. The sample table includes approximately 150,000 distinct CDR3 sequences. CDR1 is SGHRS and CDR2 is YFSETQ in the germline V gene. The CDR3 is 15 amino acids. The clonotype originates from a human donor with ulcerative colitis or Crohn's disease, or a healthy co-twin of an affected twin (not recorded which). The gene calls are TRBV5-1 and TRBJ2-3. Sequencing used blood. This chain's CDR3 is CASSLGRPDTDTQYF.